The source of this T cell receptor beta chain is a study of Ad26.COV2.S vaccination and SARS-CoV-2 variants. In the study overall: Enrollment placed the donor in the COV1001 Ad26.COV2.S trial arm. Once, or twice with 56 days between doses, Ad26.COV2.S was given intramuscularly. Whole-study findings and limits: It was reported that spike-specific CD8+ and CD4+ T cell responses were substantially broad after vaccination.

Treatment in this sample: 15 to 20 received Ad26.COV2.S at low or high dose, single or two shots; several received placebo; per-sample allocation not given. Vaccine and placebo recipients were sampled on day 63 after the first injection. The administered vaccine (an Ad26 vector) expressed Wuhan-strain SARS-CoV-2 spike. With respect to this clone: What it binds is unknown.

Germline V gene data show CDR1 as SEHNR and CDR2 as FQNEAQ (reference sequence). V was clipped by 5 bases and J by 7 bases, with 14 bases between them. The CDR3 sequence is 13 residues long. Clones were read by immunoSEQ multiplex PCR, and TCRdb kept only the in-frame ones, dropping some. The sample has about 250,000 clones; 87% are singletons. The source of this sequence is a person between 18 and 65 years old who received the Ad26.COV2.S COVID-19 vaccine or a placebo. The chain combines TRBV7-9 with TRBJ1-2; D is uncertain. Here the sequenced sample was peripheral blood, taken in a trial of Ad26.COV2.S vaccine versus placebo. The CDR3 here is CASSKSPFGGYTF. The CDR3, as DNA: TGTGCCAGCAGCAAATCCCCCTTTGGTGGCTACACCTTC.